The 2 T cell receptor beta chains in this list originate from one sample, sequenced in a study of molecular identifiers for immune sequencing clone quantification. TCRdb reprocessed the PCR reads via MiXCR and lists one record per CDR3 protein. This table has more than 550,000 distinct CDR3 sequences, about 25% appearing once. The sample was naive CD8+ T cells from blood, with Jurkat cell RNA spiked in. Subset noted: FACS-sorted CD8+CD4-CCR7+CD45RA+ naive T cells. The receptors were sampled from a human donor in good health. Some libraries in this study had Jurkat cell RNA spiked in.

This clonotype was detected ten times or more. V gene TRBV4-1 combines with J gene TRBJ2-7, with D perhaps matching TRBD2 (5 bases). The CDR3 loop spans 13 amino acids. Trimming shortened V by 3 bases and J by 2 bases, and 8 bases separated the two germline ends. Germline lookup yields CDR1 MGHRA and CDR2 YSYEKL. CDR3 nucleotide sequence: TGCGCCAGCAGCCATCGGGAAACCTACGAGCAGTACTTC. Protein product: CASSHRETYEQYF.

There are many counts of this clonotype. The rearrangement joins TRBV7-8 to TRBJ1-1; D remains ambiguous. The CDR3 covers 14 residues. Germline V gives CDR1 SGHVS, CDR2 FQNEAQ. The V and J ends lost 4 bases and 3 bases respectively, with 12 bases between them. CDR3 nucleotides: TGTGCCAGCAGCTACCTAGGACCCGACACTGAAGCTTTCTTT. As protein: CASSYLGPDTEAFF.